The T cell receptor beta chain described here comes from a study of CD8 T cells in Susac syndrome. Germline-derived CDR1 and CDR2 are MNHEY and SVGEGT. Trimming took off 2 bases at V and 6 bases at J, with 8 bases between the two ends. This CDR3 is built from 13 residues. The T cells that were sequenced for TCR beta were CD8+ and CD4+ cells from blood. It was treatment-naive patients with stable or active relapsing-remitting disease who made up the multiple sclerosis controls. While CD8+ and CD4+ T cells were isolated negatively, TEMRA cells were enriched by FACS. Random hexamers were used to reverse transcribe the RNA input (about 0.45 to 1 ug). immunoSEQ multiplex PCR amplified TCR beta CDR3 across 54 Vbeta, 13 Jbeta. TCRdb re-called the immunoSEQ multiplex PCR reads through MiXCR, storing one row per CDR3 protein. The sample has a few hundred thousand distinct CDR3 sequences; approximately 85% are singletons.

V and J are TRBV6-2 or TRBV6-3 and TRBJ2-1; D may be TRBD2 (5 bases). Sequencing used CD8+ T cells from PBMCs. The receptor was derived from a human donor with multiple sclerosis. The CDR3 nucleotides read TGTGCCAGCAGTTACAACCGGGGCAATGAGCAGTTCTTC. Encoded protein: CASSYNRGNEQFF.